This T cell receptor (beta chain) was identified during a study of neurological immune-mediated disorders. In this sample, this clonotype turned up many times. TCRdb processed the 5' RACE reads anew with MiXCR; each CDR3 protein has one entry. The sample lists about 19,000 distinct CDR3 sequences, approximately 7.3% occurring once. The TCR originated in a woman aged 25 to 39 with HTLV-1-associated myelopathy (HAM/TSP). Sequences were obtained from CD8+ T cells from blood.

CDR3 sequence: CASSDETSGDYEQYF. The CDR3 DNA reads as TGTGCCAGCAGTGACGAGACTAGCGGGGACTACGAGCAGTACTTC. The chain links TRBV25-1 to TRBJ2-7; 11 bases are a match to TRBD2. V lost 3 bases and J lost 3; bases outside the gene matches: 4. From germline, CDR1 is MGHDK and CDR2 SYGVNS. There are 15 residues in the CDR3.